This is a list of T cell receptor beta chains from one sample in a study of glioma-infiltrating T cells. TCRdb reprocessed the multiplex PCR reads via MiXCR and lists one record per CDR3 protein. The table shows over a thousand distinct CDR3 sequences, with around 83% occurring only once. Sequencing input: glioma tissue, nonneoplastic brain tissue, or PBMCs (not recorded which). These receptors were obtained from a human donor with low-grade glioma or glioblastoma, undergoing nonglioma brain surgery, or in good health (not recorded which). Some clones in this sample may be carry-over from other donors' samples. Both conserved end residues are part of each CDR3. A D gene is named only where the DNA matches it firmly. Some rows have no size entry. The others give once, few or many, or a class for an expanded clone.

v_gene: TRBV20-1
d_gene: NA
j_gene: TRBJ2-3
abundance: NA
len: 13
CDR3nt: TGCAGTGCTACCCCTAATGAGGGAGATACGCAGTATTTT
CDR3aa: CSATPNEGDTQYF

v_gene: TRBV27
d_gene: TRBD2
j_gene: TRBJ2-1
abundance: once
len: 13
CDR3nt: TGTGCCAGCAGTCGACTAGCGGTCAATGAGCAGTTCTTC
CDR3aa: CASSRLAVNEQFF

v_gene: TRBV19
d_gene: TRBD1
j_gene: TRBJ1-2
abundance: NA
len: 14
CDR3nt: TGTGCCAGTAGTTCTCGGACAGGGGATTATGGTTACACCTTC
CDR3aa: CASSSRTGDYGYTF

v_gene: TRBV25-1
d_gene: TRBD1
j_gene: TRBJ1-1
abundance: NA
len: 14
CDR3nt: TGTGCCAGCAGTGGTTACGGGACAGGGGTCGGGGCTTTCTTT
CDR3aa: CASSGYGTGVGAFF

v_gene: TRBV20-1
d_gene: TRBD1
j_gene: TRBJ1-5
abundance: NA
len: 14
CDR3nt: TGCAGTGCTAGCGGACAGGGGGTAGATCAGCCCCAGCATTTT
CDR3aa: CSASGQGVDQPQHF

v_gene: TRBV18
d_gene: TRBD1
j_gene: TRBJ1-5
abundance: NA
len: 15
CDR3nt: TGTGCCAGCTCACCCGGGACAGGGAGCAATCAGCCCCAGCATTTT
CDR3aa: CASSPGTGSNQPQHF

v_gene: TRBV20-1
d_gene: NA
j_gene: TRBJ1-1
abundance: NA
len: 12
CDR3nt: TGCAGTGCTAGAGATGGGTTCACTGAAGCTTTCTTT
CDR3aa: CSARDGFTEAFF

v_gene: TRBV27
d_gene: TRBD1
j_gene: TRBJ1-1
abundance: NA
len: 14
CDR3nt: TGTGCCAGCAGTTTACACAGGGGGGTCACTGAAGCTTTCTTT
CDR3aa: CASSLHRGVTEAFF

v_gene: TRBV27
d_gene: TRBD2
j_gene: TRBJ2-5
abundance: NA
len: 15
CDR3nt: TGTGCCAGCAGTCCGTGGCTAGCGGGAGCGGGGACCCAGTACTTC
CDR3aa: CASSPWLAGAGTQYF

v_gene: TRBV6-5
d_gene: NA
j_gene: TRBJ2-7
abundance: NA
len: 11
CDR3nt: TGTGCCAGCAGTTACGCCTACGAGCAGTACTTC
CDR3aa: CASSYAYEQYF

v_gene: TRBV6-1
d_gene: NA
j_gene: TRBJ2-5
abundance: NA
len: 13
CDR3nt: TGTGCCAGCATGAGGACACTCCAAGAGACCCAGTACTTC
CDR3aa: CASMRTLQETQYF

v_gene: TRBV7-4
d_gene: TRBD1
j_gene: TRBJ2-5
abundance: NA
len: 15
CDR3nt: TGTGCCAGCATCAAGGACAGGGGGGTCCAAGAGACCCAGTACTTC
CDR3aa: CASIKDRGVQETQYF

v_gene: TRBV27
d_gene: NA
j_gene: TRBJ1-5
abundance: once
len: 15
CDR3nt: TGTGCCAGCAGTTTAGTAGGGCGGCTAAATCAGCCCCAGCATTTT
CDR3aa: CASSLVGRLNQPQHF

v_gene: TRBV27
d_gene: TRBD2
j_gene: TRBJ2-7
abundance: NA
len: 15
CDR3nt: TGTGCCAGCAGTTTTGCAGCTAGCGGGAACTACGAGCAGTACTTC
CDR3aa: CASSFAASGNYEQYF

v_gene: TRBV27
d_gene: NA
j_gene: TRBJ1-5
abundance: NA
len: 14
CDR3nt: TGTGCCAGCAGTTTAAGATCCAAAGGGGAGCCCCAGCATTTT
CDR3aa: CASSLRSKGEPQHF